These T cell receptor beta chains were read from a single sample in a study of cytomegalovirus exposure and HLA in healthy donors. Here immunoSEQ multiplex PCR was the method, and the copy in TCRdb shows in-frame clones only, minus some. In the table there are roughly 70,000 clones, 60% to 85% of which are singletons. The sample comprised PBMCs. The receptors stem from a man aged 65-85 years in good health and CMV-seronegative. Each CDR3 is given with its conserved first and last residue. D genes are given only for firm matches. The listing skips clone size in some rows; elsewhere it reads once, few, many or a size class.

TRBV9,TRBJ2-1,TRBD1,few,CASSVSGQVNNEQFF,TGTGCCAGCAGCGTTTCGGGACAGGTCAACAATGAGCAGTTCTTC
TRBV9,TRBJ2-3,TRBD2,NA,CASSPGLAGYTDTQYF,TGTGCCAGCAGCCCGGGACTAGCGGGGTACACAGATACGCAGTATTTT
TRBV18,TRBJ2-1,TRBD2,once,CASSPRTSGYNEQFF,TGTGCCAGCTCACCTAGGACTAGCGGATACAATGAGCAGTTCTTC
TRBV28,TRBJ2-5,NA,NA,CASSLLPPRETQYF,TGTGCCAGCAGTTTACTTCCCCCCCGGGAGACCCAGTACTTC
TRBV10-3,TRBJ1-3,NA,NA,CAISEEGNTIYF,TGTGCCATCAGTGAGGAGGGAAACACCATATATTTT
TRBV29-1,TRBJ2-1,NA,NA,CSVEKGAGYNEQFF,TGCAGCGTTGAAAAGGGGGCGGGATACAATGAGCAGTTCTTC
TRBV28,TRBJ2-7,NA,once,CASTLWGDRSYEQYF,TGTGCCAGCACCCTTTGGGGGGACAGATCCTACGAGCAGTACTTC
TRBV7-2,TRBJ1-5,NA,few,CASSLAGTGGVGNQPQHF,TGTGCCAGCAGCTTAGCGGGGACGGGGGGAGTGGGCAATCAGCCCCAGCATTTT
TRBV6-5,TRBJ2-1,TRBD2,few,CASRSGRAGNEQFF,TGTGCCAGCAGGTCCGGGAGGGCTGGGAATGAGCAGTTCTTC
TRBV7-2,TRBJ1-1,NA,NA,CASSLVGGDRTEAFF,TGTGCCAGCAGCTTAGTTGGGGGGGATAGGACTGAAGCTTTCTTT
TRBV19,TRBJ1-2,NA,once,CASSFKPGPGGYGYTF,TGTGCCAGTAGTTTCAAACCGGGACCGGGGGGCTATGGCTACACCTTC
TRBV11-2,TRBJ2-5,TRBD2,NA,CASSLDGWTSVGKTQYF,TGTGCCAGCAGCTTAGATGGTTGGACTAGCGTAGGCAAGACCCAGTACTTC
TRBV5-1,TRBJ1-1,NA,NA,CASSRVNTEAFF,TGCGCCAGCAGCCGAGTGAACACTGAAGCTTTCTTT
TRBV18,TRBJ2-5,TRBD1,NA,CASSPSGQGDLKTQYF,TGTGCCAGCTCACCATCGGGACAGGGGGATTTGAAGACCCAGTACTTC
TRBV14,TRBJ2-1,TRBD2,NA,CASLPAGGLYNEQFF,TGTGCCAGTCTGCCAGCGGGAGGGCTATACAATGAGCAGTTCTTC
TRBV6-7,TRBJ2-3,NA,NA,CASSSSGLMDTQYF,TGTGCCAGCAGTTCCAGCGGACTGATGGATACGCAGTATTTT
TRBV30,TRBJ1-6,TRBD1,NA,CAGCRGQGHSPLHF,TGTGCCGGCTGCCGGGGACAGGGCCACTCACCCCTCCACTTT
TRBV14,TRBJ1-2,NA,NA,CASSQAGSSVRCTF,TGTGCCAGCAGCCAAGCAGGCAGTTCGGTTCGGTGTACCTTC
TRBV19,TRBJ1-5,NA,NA,CASSISWGSDQPQHF,TGTGCCAGTAGTATATCGTGGGGCAGCGATCAGCCCCAGCATTTT
TRBV7-8,TRBJ1-3,NA,few,CASSLARDPRGNTIYF,TGTGCCAGCAGCTTAGCCCGTGATCCTAGGGGAAACACCATATATTTT
TRBV7-8,TRBJ1-1,TRBD1,NA,CASSPRDRGSNTEAFF,TGTGCCAGCAGCCCGAGGGACAGGGGTTCGAACACTGAAGCTTTCTTT
TRBV10-2,TRBJ2-6,TRBD1,NA,CASSGGLGGPGANVLTF,TGCGCCAGCAGTGGGGGTTTAGGGGGCCCTGGGGCCAACGTCCTGACTTTC
TRBV9,TRBJ1-1,NA,NA,CASSVEAGQAFF,TGTGCCAGCAGCGTAGAGGCAGGGCAAGCTTTCTTT
TRBV27,TRBJ2-7,TRBD2,NA,CASSLSRRAGPFSYEQYF,TGTGCCAGCAGTCTAAGTCGGAGAGCGGGACCTTTCTCCTACGAGCAGTACTTC
TRBV30,TRBJ1-5,NA,NA,CAWGRTEYSQPQHF,TGTGCCTGGGGAAGAACAGAGTACAGTCAGCCCCAGCATTTT
TRBV27,TRBJ1-1,NA,NA,CASSEGGNTEAFF,TGTGCCAGCAGTGAGGGTGGGAACACTGAAGCTTTCTTT
TRBV29-1,TRBJ1-1,TRBD1,few,CSARTGQGTEAFF,TGCAGCGCTCGGACAGGGCAAGGGACTGAAGCTTTCTTT
TRBV5-4,TRBJ2-7,NA,NA,CASSRGQYYEQYF,TGTGCCAGCAGTCGCGGACAGTACTACGAGCAGTACTTC
TRBV7-9,TRBJ2-2,TRBD2,NA,CASSLGLAGNTGELFF,TGTGCCAGCAGCCTGGGACTAGCGGGGAACACCGGGGAGCTGTTTTTT
TRBV28,TRBJ2-6,TRBD1,NA,CASSRPGQGSGANVLTF,TGTGCCAGCAGCCGCCCGGGACAGGGGAGCGGGGCCAACGTCCTGACTTTC
TRBV6-6,TRBJ2-2,TRBD1,NA,CASRRTGANTGELFF,TGTGCCAGCAGGCGGACAGGGGCGAACACCGGGGAGCTGTTTTTT
TRBV28,TRBJ1-1,NA,NA,CASISTGTEAFF,TGTGCCAGCATAAGTACGGGGACTGAAGCTTTCTTT
TRBV7-8,TRBJ2-7,NA,few,CASSPRPSRGEQYF,TGTGCCAGCAGCCCTAGACCCTCCCGGGGCGAGCAGTACTTC
TRBV6-5,TRBJ2-7,TRBD2,NA,CASSSHSGGFEQYF,TGTGCCAGCAGTTCCCATAGCGGGGGGTTTGAGCAGTACTTC
TRBV6-5,TRBJ2-1,TRBD1,NA,CASSMGQFNGNEQFF,TGTGCCAGCAGCATGGGACAGTTTAATGGCAATGAGCAGTTCTTC
TRBV27,TRBJ2-2,TRBD2,NA,CASSFRRESGELFF,TGTGCCAGCAGTTTTCGGCGGGAGTCCGGGGAGCTGTTTTTT
TRBV27,TRBJ1-4,NA,NA,CASSLPGDNEKLFF,TGTGCCAGCAGTTTACCAGGGGATAATGAAAAACTGTTTTTT
TRBV7-8,TRBJ2-1,TRBD1,NA,CASSFRDRSFNEQFF,TGTGCCAGCAGCTTTAGGGACAGGTCTTTCAATGAGCAGTTCTTC
TRBV5-8,TRBJ2-7,NA,NA,CASSLAARADGYEQYF,TGTGCCAGCAGCTTGGCTGCGCGGGCGGACGGATACGAGCAGTACTTC
TRBV9,TRBJ1-2,TRBD1,NA,CASSPGQGDPSNYGYTF,TGTGCCAGCAGCCCCGGACAGGGTGACCCCTCTAACTATGGCTACACCTTC
TRBV2,TRBJ2-6,TRBD1,NA,CASSPTGGGGANVLTF,TGTGCCAGCAGTCCGACAGGGGGAGGAGGGGCCAACGTCCTGACTTTC
TRBV5-1,TRBJ2-7,TRBD1,NA,CASSLLGQGSEQYF,TGCGCCAGCAGCTTGTTGGGACAGGGGTCCGAGCAGTACTTC
TRBV7-9,TRBJ1-6,NA,few,CASSREQGLHSPLHF,TGTGCCAGCAGCCGAGAACAGGGCCTACATTCACCCCTCCACTTT
TRBV5-6,TRBJ1-3,TRBD1,NA,CASSATTGGSGNTIYF,TGTGCCAGCAGCGCAACCACAGGGGGCTCTGGAAACACCATATATTTT
TRBV5-1,TRBJ2-3,NA,NA,CASSLGVSSPTQYF,TGCGCCAGCAGCTTGGGGGTTAGCTCCCCGACGCAGTATTTT
TRBV10-2,TRBJ1-1,NA,NA,CASSVSQGVTEAFF,TGCGCCAGCAGTGTGTCACAGGGAGTAACTGAAGCTTTCTTT